Shown below are 6 T cell receptor beta chains from a single sample sequenced in a study of graft-versus-host responses after intestinal transplantation. Only in-frame clones appear in the TCRdb table, and some are missing; sequencing was by immunoSEQ multiplex PCR. In the table there are over 45,000 clones, about 93% of which are singletons. Here the sequenced sample was PBMCs, taken 750 to 800 days after a first intestinal transplant, on the day of a second. The source of these receptors is a human patient who received an intestinal transplant, so some T cells may come from the graft donor.

The chain uses TRBV6-5 and TRBJ2-7; 9 bases agree with TRBD1. The length of the CDR3 is 16 residues. Germline V gene data show CDR1 as MNHEY and CDR2 as SVGAGI. The V segment lost 1 base and the J segment 3 bases; nucleotides outside the gene matches: 7. The CDR3 bases are TGTGCCAGCAGTTACTTCCCACAGGGGGCGATCTACGAGCAGTACTTC. Protein sequence: CASSYFPQGAIYEQYF.

The chain couples TRBV10-1 to TRBJ2-2, with 7 bases lining up with TRBD1. V dropped 4 bases and J dropped 2; count of bases not matched to a gene: 7. This CDR3 is 16 amino acids long. CDR1 WNHNN and CDR2 SYGVQD come from the germline V gene (reference sequence). The CDR3 sequence: CASSGSGTDNTGELFF. The CDR3 DNA reads TGCGCCAGCAGTGGGTCCGGGACAGACAACACCGGGGAGCTGTTTTTT.

The chain has TRBV5-1 and TRBJ2-3; weak D call: TRBD2 (5 bases). V was cut by 5 bases and J by 5 bases, with 15 bases left in between. This CDR3 comprises 14 residues. Germline V gene data show CDR1 as SGHRS and CDR2 as YFSETQ. In nucleotides, the CDR3 is TGCGCCAGCAGTTCGGGGTCTCCGGGAGATACGCAGTATTTT. It translates to CASSSGSPGDTQYF.

The genes are TRBV4-2 and TRBJ2-5, with D maybe TRBD2 (5 bases). Germline V gene data show CDR1 as LGHNA and CDR2 as YNFKEQ. Trimming cost V 5 bases and J 5 bases, with 12 bases left between them. The CDR3 is 13 residues long. For the CDR3, the DNA is TGTGCCAGCAGCGTGGGCTGGAGGGAGACCCAGTACTTC. Translation gives CASSVGWRETQYF.

The rearrangement uses TRBV18 and TRBJ1-5; perhaps TRBD1 as D (6 bases). V lost 3 bases, J lost 2 bases, and 11 bases lay in between. The CDR3 is 15 residues long. CDR1 is KGHSH and CDR2 is LQKENI in the germline V gene. The CDR3 DNA reads as TGTGCCAGCTCACCCCAAGGGGGGGGCAATCAGCCCCAGCATTTT. Translation gives CASSPQGGGNQPQHF.

This clone was recorded only once. The gene calls are TRBV5-1 and TRBJ2-5, with D uncertain. The J call may be faulty, since TRBJ2-7 better matches the DNA end. Germline CDR1 and CDR2: SGHRS and YFSETQ. The CDR3 runs 13 residues. DNA for the CDR3: TGCGCCAGCAGCCCCGACGGCTCCTACGAGCAGTACTTC. Protein sequence: CASSPDGSYEQYF.